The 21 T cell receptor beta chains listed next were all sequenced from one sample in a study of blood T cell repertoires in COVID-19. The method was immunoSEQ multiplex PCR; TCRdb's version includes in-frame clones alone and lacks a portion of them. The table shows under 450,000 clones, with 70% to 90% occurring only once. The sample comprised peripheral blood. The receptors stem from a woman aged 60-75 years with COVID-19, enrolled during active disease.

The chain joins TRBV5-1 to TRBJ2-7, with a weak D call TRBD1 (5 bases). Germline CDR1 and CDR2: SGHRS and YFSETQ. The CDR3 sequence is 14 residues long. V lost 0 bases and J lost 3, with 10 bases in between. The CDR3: CASSLGLGDYEQYF. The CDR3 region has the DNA TGCGCCAGCAGCTTGGGTCTAGGGGACTACGAGCAGTACTTC. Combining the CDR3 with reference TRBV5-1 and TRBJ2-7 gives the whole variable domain KAGVTQTPRYLIKTRGQQVTLSCSPISGHRSVSWYQQTPGQGLQFLFEYFSETQRNKGNFPGRFSGRQFSNSRSEMNVSTLELGDSALYLCASSLGLGDYEQYFGPGTRLTVT.

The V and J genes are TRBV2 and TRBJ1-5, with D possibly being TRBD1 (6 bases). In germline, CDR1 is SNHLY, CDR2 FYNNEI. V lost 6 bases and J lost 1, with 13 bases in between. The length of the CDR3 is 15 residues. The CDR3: CASSRTDRSNQPQHF. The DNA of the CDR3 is TGTGCCAGCAGCAGGACAGACCGGAGCAATCAGCCCCAGCATTTT.

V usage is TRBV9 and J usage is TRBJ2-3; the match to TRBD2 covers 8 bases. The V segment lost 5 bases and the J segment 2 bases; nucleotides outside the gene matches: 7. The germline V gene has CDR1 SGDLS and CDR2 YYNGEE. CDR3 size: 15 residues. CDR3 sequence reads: CASRRAGGATDTQYF. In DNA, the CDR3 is TGTGCCAGCAGACGCGCGGGGGGTGCCACAGATACGCAGTATTTT.

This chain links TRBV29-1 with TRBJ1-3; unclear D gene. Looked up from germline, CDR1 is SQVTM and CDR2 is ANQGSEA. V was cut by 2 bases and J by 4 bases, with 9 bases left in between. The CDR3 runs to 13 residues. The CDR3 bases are TGCAGCGTTGAACGACAAGACGGAAACACCATATATTTT. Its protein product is CSVERQDGNTIYF.

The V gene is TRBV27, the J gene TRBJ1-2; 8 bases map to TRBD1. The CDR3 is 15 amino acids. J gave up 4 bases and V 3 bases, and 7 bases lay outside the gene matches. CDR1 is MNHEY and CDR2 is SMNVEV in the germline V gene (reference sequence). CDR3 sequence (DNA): TGTGCCAGCAGTTTTACCACAGGGGGTAGCTATGGCTACACCTTC. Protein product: CASSFTTGGSYGYTF.

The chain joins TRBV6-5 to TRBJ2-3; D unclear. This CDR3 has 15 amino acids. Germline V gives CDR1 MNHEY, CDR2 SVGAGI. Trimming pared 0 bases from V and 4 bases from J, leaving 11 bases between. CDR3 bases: TGTGCCAGCAGTTACTCGTCCTTCCGCGCAGATACGCAGTATTTT. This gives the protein CASSYSSFRADTQYF.

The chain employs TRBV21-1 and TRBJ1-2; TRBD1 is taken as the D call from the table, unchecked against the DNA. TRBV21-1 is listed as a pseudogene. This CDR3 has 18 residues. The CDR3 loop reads CASSNAWAGGPFNYGYTF. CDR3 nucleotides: TGTGCCAGCAGCAATGCCTGGGCAGGGGGCCCTTTTAACTATGGCTACACCTTC.

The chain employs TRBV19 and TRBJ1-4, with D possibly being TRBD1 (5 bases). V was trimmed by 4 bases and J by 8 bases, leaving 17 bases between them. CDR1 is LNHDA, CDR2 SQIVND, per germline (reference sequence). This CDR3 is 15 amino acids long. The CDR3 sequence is CASSTSGRREEKLFF. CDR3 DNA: TGTGCCAGTAGTACCTCAGGGAGGAGGGAAGAAAAACTGTTTTTT.

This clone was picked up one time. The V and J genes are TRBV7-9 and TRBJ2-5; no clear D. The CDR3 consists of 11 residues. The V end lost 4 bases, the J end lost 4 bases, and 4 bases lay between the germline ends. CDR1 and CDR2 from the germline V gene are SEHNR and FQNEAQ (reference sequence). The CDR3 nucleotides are TGTGCCAGCAGCTCATCAGAGACCCAGTACTTC. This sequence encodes CASSSSETQYF.

Written as DNA, the CDR3 is TGTGCCAGCAGTTCACTAGCGGGTGAAAATGAGCAGTTCTTC. Its protein is CASSSLAGENEQFF. The chain couples TRBV2 to TRBJ2-1, with 9 bases identical to TRBD2. CDR1 SNHLY and CDR2 FYNNEI come from the germline V gene. Unmatched junction bases numbered 6, after V lost 5 bases and J lost 7 bases. The CDR3 is 14 residues long.

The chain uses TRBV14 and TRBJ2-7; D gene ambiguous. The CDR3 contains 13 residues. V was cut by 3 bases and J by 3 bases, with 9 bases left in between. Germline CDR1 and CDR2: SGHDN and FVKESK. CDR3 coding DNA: TGTGCCAGCAGCCAGTTAGAGTACTACGAGCAGTACTTC. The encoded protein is CASSQLEYYEQYF.

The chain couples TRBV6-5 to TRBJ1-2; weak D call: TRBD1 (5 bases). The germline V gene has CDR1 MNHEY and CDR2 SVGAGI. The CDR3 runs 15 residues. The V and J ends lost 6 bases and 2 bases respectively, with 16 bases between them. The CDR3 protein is CASSDAGSSNYGYTF. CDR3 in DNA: TGTGCCAGCAGCGATGCAGGGTCTTCCAACTATGGCTACACCTTC.

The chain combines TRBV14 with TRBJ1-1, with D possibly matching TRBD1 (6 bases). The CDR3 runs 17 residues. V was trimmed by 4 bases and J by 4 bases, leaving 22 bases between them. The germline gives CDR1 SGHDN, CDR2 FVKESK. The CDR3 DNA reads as TGTGCCAGCAGCCCACAAAGGTTCAGGGGCGCCCCCACTGAAGCTTTCTTT. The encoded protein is CASSPQRFRGAPTEAFF. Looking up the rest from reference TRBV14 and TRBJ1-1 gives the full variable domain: EAGVTQFPSHSVIEKGQTVTLRCDPISGHDNLYWYRRVMGKEIKFLLHFVKESKQDESGMPNNRFLAERTGGTYSTLKVQPAELEDSGVYFCASSPQRFRGAPTEAFFGQGTRLTVV.

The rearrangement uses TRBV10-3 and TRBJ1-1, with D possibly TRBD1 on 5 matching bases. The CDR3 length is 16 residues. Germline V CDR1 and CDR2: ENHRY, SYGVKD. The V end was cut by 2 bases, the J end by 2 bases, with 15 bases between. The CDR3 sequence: CAISEGLAQANTEAFF. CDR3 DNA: TGTGCCATCAGTGAGGGGTTGGCACAGGCAAACACTGAAGCTTTCTTT.

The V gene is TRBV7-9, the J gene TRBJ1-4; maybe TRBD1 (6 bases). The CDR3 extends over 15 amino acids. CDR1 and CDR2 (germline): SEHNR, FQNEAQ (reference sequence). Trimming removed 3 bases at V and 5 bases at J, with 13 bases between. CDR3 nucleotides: TGTGCCAGCAGCTTCGGGGGGGCAGTAAATGAAAAACTGTTTTTT. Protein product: CASSFGGAVNEKLFF.

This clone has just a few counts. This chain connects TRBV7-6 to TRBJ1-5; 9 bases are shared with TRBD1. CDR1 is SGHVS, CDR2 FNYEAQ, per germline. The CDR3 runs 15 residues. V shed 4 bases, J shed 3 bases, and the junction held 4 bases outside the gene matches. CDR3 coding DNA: TGTGCCAGCAGCTGGAGACAGGGGGTCAATCAGCCCCAGCATTTT. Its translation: CASSWRQGVNQPQHF.

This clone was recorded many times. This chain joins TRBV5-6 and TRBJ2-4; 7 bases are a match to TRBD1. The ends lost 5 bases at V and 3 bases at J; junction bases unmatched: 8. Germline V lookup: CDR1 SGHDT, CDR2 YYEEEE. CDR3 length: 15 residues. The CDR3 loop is CASRERGRGKNIQYF. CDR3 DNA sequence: TGTGCCAGCAGAGAGAGGGGGCGCGGCAAAAACATTCAGTACTTC.

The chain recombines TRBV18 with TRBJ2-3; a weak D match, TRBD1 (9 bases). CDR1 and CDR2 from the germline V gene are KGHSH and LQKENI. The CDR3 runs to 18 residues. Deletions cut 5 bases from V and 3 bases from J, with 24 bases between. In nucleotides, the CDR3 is TGTGCCAGCTCAGAGGACAGGGGAGGACTAGCTGGGACAGATACGCAGTATTTT. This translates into CASSEDRGGLAGTDTQYF.

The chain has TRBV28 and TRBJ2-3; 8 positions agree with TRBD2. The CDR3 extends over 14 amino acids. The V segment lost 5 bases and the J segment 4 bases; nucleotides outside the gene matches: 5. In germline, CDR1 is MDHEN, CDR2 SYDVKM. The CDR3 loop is CASSPIAGPDTQYF. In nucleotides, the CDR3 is TGTGCCAGCAGTCCTATAGCGGGGCCAGATACGCAGTATTTT. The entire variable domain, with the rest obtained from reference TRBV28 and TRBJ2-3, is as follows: DVKVTQSSRYLVKRTGEKVFLECVQDMDHENMFWYRQDPGLGLRLIYFSYDVKMKEKGDIPEGYSVSREKKERFSLILESASTNQTSMYLCASSPIAGPDTQYFGPGTRLTVL.

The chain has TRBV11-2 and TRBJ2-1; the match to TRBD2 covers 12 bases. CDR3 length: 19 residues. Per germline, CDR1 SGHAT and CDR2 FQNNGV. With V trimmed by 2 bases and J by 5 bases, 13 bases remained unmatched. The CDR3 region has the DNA TGTGCCAGCAGCTTAAGGAGCCCGAGGACTAGCGGGGACAACAATGAGCAGTTCTTC. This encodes CASSLRSPRTSGDNNEQFF.

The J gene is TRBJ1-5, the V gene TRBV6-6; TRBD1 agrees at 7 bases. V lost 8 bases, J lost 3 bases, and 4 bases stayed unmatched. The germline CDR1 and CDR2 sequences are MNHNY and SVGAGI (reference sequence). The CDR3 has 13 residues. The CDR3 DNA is TGTGCCAGCCAGGGGGAGCCCAATCAGCCCCAGCATTTT. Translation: CASQGEPNQPQHF.